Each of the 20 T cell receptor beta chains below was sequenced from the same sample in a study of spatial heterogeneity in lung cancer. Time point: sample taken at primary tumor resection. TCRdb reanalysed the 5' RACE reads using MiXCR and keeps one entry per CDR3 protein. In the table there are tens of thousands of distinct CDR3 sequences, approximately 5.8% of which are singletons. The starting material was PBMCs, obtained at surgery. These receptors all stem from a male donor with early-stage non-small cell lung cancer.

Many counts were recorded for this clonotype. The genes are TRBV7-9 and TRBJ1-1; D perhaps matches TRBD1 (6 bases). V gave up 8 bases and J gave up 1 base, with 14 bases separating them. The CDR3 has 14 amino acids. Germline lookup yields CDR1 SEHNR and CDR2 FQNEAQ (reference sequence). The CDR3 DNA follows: TGTGCCAGCTCCTCGGGGGGCACGAACACTGAAGCTTTCTTT. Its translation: CASSSGGTNTEAFF.

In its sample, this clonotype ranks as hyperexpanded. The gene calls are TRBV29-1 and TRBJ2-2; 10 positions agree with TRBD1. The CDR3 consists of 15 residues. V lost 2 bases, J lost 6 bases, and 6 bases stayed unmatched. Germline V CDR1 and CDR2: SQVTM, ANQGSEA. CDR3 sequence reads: CSVERRDRGSGELFF. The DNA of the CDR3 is TGCAGCGTTGAACGGCGGGACAGGGGATCCGGGGAGCTGTTTTTT.

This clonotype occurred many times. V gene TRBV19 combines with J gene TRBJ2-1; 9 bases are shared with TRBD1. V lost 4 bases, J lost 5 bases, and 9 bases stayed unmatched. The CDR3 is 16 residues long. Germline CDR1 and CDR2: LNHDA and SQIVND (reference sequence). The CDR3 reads CASSTRQGVVDNEQFF. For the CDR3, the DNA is TGTGCCAGTAGTACGAGACAGGGGGTAGTTGACAATGAGCAGTTCTTC.

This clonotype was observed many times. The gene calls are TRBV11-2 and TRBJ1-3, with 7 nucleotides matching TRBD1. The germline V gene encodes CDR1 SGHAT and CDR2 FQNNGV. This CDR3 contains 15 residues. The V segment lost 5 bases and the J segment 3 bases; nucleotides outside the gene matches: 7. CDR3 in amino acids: CASSPGGSIGNTIYF. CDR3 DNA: TGTGCCAGCAGCCCAGGGGGATCGATTGGAAACACCATATATTTT.

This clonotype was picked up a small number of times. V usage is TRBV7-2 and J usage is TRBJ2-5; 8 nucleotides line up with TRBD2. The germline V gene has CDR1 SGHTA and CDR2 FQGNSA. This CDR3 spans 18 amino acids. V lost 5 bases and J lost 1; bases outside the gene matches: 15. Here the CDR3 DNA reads TGTGCCAGCAGCCCCCGGCGAAGAGCGGGGGAGTCCCAAGAGACCCAGTACTTC. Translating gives CASSPRRRAGESQETQYF.

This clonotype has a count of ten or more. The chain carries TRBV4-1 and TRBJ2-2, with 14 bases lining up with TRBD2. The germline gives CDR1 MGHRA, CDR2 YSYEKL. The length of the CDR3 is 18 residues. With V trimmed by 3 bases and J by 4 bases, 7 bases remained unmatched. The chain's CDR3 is CASSQGGLAGVGTGELFF. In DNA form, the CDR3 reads TGCGCCAGCAGCCAGGGGGGACTAGCGGGAGTAGGCACCGGGGAGCTGTTTTTT.

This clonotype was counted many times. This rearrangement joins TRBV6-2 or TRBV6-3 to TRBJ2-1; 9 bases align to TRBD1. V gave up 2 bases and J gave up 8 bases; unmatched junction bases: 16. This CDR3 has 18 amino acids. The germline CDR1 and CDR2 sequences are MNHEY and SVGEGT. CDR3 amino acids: CASSYPNRGRGAVDEQFF. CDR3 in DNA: TGTGCCAGCAGTTACCCTAACAGGGGGCGCGGGGCGGTCGATGAGCAGTTCTTC.

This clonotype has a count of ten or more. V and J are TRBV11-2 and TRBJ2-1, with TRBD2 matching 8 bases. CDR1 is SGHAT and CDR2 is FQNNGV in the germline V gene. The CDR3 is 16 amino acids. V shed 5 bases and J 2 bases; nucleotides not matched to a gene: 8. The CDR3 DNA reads TGTGCCAGCAGCCCAACCCGACTAGCGCCCTACAATGAGCAGTTCTTC. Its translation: CASSPTRLAPYNEQFF.

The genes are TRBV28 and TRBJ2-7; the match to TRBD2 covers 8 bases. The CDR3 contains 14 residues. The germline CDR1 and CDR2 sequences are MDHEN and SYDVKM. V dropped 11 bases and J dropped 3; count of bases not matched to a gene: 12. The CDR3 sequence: CAVTRAGAFYEQYF. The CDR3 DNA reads TGTGCCGTAACAAGAGCGGGGGCCTTCTACGAGCAGTACTTC. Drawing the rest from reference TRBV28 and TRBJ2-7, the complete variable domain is DVKVTQSSRYLVKRTGEKVFLECVQDMDHENMFWYRQDPGLGLRLIYFSYDVKMKEKGDIPEGYSVSREKKERFSLILESASTNQTSMYLCAVTRAGAFYEQYFGPGTRLTVT.

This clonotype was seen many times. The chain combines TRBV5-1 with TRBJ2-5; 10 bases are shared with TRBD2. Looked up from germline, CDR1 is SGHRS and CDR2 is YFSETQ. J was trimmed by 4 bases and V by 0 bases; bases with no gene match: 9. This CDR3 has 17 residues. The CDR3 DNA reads TGCGCCAGCAGCTTGGGGGCTAGCGGGAGAGGAGTAGAGACCCAGTACTTC. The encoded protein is CASSLGASGRGVETQYF.

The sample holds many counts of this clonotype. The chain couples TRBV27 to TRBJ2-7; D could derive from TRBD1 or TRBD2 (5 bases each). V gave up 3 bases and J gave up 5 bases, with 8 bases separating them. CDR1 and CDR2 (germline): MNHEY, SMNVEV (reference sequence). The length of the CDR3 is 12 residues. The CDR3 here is CASSLLGDEQYF. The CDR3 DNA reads TGTGCCAGCAGTTTGTTGGGGGACGAGCAGTACTTC.

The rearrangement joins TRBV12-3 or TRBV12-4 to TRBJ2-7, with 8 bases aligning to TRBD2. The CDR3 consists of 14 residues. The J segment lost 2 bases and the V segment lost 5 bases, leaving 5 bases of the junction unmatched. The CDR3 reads CASSTSGNTYEQYF. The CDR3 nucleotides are TGTGCCAGCAGTACTAGCGGCAACACCTACGAGCAGTACTTC.

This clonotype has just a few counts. As DNA, the CDR3 is TGCGCCAGCAGCGAACAGCAAGCGAACACCGGGGAGCTGTTTTTT. It codes for CASSEQQANTGELFF. The chain links TRBV5-1 to TRBJ2-2; D unclear. The V and J ends lost 4 bases and 0 bases respectively, with 10 bases between them. The germline V gene has CDR1 SGHRS and CDR2 YFSETQ. The CDR3 is 15 residues long.

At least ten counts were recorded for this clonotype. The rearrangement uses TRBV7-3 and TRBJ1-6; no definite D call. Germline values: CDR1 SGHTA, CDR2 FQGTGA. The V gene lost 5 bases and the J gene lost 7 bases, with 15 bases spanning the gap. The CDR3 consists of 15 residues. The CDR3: CASSPGGRVNSPLHF. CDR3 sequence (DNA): TGTGCCAGCAGCCCCGGAGGAAGGGTAAATTCACCCCTCCACTTT.

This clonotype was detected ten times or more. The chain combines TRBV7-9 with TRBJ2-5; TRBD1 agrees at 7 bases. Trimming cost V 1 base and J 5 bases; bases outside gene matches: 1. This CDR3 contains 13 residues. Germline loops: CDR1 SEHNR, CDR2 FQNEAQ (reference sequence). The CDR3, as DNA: TGTGCCAGCAGCTTAGAACAGGGGGAGACCCAGTACTTC. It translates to CASSLEQGETQYF.

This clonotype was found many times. The CDR3 nucleotides are TGTGCCAGCAGTATGGGAAGGACGAGCTCCTACAATGAGCAGTTCTTC. It is translated as CASSMGRTSSYNEQFF. This chain joins TRBV5-5 and TRBJ2-1; D not certain. Per germline, CDR1 SGHKS and CDR2 YYEKEE (reference sequence). V dropped 5 bases and J dropped 0 bases, with 15 bases sitting between them. This CDR3 is 16 amino acids long.

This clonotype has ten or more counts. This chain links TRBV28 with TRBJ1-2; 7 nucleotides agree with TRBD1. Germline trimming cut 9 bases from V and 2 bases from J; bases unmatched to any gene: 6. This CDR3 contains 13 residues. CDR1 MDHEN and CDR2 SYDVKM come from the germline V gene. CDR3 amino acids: CASAFRGNYGYTF. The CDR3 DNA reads TGTGCCAGTGCCTTCAGGGGGAACTATGGCTACACCTTC.

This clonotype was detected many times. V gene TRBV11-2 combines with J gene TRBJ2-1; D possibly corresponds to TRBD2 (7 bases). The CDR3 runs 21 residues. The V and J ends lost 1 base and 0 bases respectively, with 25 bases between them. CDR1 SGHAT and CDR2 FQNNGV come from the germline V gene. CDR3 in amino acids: CASSLGILLAERGGSYNEQFF. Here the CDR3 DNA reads TGTGCCAGCAGCTTAGGCATTCTGCTAGCGGAAAGGGGGGGCTCCTACAATGAGCAGTTCTTC.

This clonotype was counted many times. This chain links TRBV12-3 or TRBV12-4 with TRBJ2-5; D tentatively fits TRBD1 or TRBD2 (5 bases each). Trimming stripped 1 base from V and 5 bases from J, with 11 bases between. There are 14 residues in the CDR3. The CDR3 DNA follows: TGTGCCAGCAGTTTAGGTCAGGGAGCGGAGACCCAGTACTTC. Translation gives CASSLGQGAETQYF.

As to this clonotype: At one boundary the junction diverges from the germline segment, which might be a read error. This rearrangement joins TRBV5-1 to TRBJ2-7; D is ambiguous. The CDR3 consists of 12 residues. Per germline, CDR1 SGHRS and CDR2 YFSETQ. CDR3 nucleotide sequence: TGCGCCGGCAGCTCCAATGAATACGAGCAGTACTTC. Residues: CAGSSNEYEQYF.